Listed here are 26 T cell receptor beta chains from one sample, sequenced in a study of CD8 T cells in ankylosing spondylitis. TCRdb reanalysed the 5' RACE reads using MiXCR and keeps one entry per CDR3 protein. The sample shows about 130,000 distinct CDR3 sequences, roughly 7.3% of them seen only once. Material: blood, either unsorted or a sorted T cell fraction (not recorded which). Receptors originate from a male donor with ankylosing spondylitis or in good health (not recorded which).

This clonotype was seen ten or more times. The chain has TRBV4-3 and TRBJ2-1; D is possibly TRBD2 (5 bases). The CDR3 has 17 amino acids. The germline V gene has CDR1 LGHNA and CDR2 YSLEER. Trimming shortened V by 1 base and J by 2 bases, and 15 bases separated the two germline ends. CDR3: CASSQALAGAPYNEQFF. For the CDR3, the DNA is TGCGCCAGCAGCCAAGCATTGGCGGGCGCGCCCTACAATGAGCAGTTCTTC.

In its sample, this clonotype was seen many times. The V gene is TRBV20-1, the J gene TRBJ1-4; tentative D call: TRBD1 (5 bases). Germline lookup yields CDR1 DFQATT and CDR2 SNEGSKA (reference sequence). V shed 6 bases and J shed 6 bases, with 11 bases lying between them. The CDR3 loop spans 12 amino acids. The CDR3 here is CSARGGDEKLFF. In DNA form, the CDR3 reads TGCAGTGCCCGCGGGGGGGATGAAAAACTGTTTTTT.

This clonotype was detected ten times or more. This chain uses TRBV3-1 with TRBJ2-7, with no clear D. This CDR3 comprises 13 residues. V gave up 2 bases and J gave up 5 bases, with 10 bases separating them. CDR1 LGHDT and CDR2 YNNKEL come from the germline V gene (reference sequence). The CDR3 DNA sequence: TGTGCCAGCAGCCAAACCCCGCCCCACGAGCAGTACTTC. Its protein product is CASSQTPPHEQYF.

This clonotype was seen at least ten times. The chain recombines TRBV20-1 with TRBJ1-4, with unresolved D. Trimming removed 3 bases at V and 3 bases at J, with 17 bases between. Germline V CDR1 and CDR2: DFQATT, SNEGSKA (reference sequence). The CDR3 extends over 16 amino acids. The CDR3 coding sequence is TGCAGTGCTAGTGAACTTCCGTATATGGCTAATGAAAAACTGTTTTTT. Its translation: CSASELPYMANEKLFF.

At least ten counts were recorded for this clonotype. The chain carries TRBV7-9 and TRBJ1-6, with D possibly being TRBD1 (5 bases). This CDR3 contains 15 residues. V lost 8 bases and J 8 bases, leaving 19 bases between the germline ends. CDR1 and CDR2 from the germline V gene are SEHNR and FQNEAQ (reference sequence). This chain's CDR3 is CASPYSRDFDSPLHF. CDR3 nucleotides: TGTGCCAGCCCTTACAGCCGGGACTTCGATTCACCCCTCCACTTT.

This clonotype was recorded at least ten times. The J gene is TRBJ2-2, the V gene TRBV5-1; 10 bases match TRBD2. The germline CDR1 and CDR2 sequences are SGHRS and YFSETQ. CDR3 length equals 17 residues. V lost 3 bases and J lost 4; bases outside the gene matches: 9. The CDR3 DNA reads as TGCGCCAGCAGCTCTTTTCTAGCGGGAGCCCCCACCGGGGAGCTGTTTTTT. It encodes CASSSFLAGAPTGELFF.

This clonotype was recorded at least ten times. The chain joins TRBV3-1 to TRBJ2-7, with D perhaps matching TRBD2 (6 bases). The germline CDR1 and CDR2 sequences are LGHDT and YNNKEL (reference sequence). V was cut by 4 bases and J by 3 bases, with 10 bases left in between. CDR3 size: 13 residues. CDR3 residues: CASSPGLIYEQYF. CDR3 DNA sequence: TGTGCCAGCAGCCCGGGACTGATCTACGAGCAGTACTTC.

This clonotype was seen at least ten times. The genes are TRBV29-1 and TRBJ1-3; TRBD1 might be the D (6 bases). Germline CDR1 reads SQVTM; CDR2 reads ANQGSEA. Trimming removed 4 bases from V and 4 bases from J, with 8 bases in between. The CDR3 spans 12 residues. CDR3 bases: TGCAGCGTTGGGGACACCGGAAACACCATATATTTT. Translation: CSVGDTGNTIYF.

This clonotype was counted at least ten times. This chain links TRBV7-8 with TRBJ1-4; 10 bases agree with TRBD1. The germline CDR1 and CDR2 sequences are SGHVS and FQNEAQ. V was pared by 5 bases and J by 6 bases, with 3 bases of the junction left unmatched. CDR3 length: 14 residues. CDR3 sequence (DNA): TGTGCCAGCAGCGAGACAGGGGGCCATGAAAAACTGTTTTTT. As protein: CASSETGGHEKLFF.

Many counts were recorded for this clonotype. In DNA form, the CDR3 reads TGTGCCAGCAGTCTCTCGGGACAGCCTTCCCGCGGCTATGGCTACACCTTC. Its protein product is CASSLSGQPSRGYGYTF. This chain connects TRBV27 to TRBJ1-2, with TRBD1 matching 7 bases. The ends lost 5 bases at V and 4 bases at J; junction bases unmatched: 16. This CDR3 has 17 residues. The germline V gene has CDR1 MNHEY and CDR2 SMNVEV (reference sequence).

There are many counts of this clonotype. The chain is built from TRBV7-9 and TRBJ2-2, with D hard to call. The CDR3 is made up of 15 amino acids. Trimming took 2 bases from V and 6 from J, leaving 13 bases between them. The germline CDR1 and CDR2 sequences are SEHNR and FQNEAQ (reference sequence). The CDR3 protein is CASSLNGRVPGELFF. CDR3 nucleotide sequence: TGTGCCAGCAGCTTAAACGGTAGAGTGCCCGGGGAGCTGTTTTTT.

This clonotype appeared many times. V gene TRBV11-2 combines with J gene TRBJ1-2; 8 positions agree with TRBD1. The V segment lost 6 bases and the J segment 4 bases; nucleotides outside the gene matches: 4. CDR3 length: 13 amino acids. The germline CDR1 and CDR2 sequences are SGHAT and FQNNGV. The chain's CDR3 is CASRPGGGYGYTF. CDR3 coding DNA: TGTGCCAGCAGACCAGGGGGCGGCTATGGCTACACCTTC.

In its sample, this clonotype was seen many times. In DNA form, the CDR3 reads TGTGCCACCAGTGATTTGTGGGACTCCGCGGAGACCCAGTACTTC. It encodes CATSDLWDSAETQYF. The chain is built from TRBV24-1 and TRBJ2-5; a weak D match, TRBD2 (6 bases). Germline CDR1 is KGHDR and CDR2 is SFDVKD. V lost 0 bases, J lost 5 bases, and 12 bases lay in between. The CDR3 covers 15 residues.

This clonotype occurred many times. The chain joins TRBV27 to TRBJ2-3, with D maybe TRBD2 (6 bases). The CDR3 has 17 residues. Germline lookup yields CDR1 MNHEY and CDR2 SMNVEV (reference sequence). V dropped 5 bases and J dropped 2 bases, with 20 bases sitting between them. The CDR3 DNA sequence: TGTGCCAGCAGTGTACTCCGGGACTCCCAGGCCACAGATACGCAGTATTTT. Its translation: CASSVLRDSQATDTQYF.

Notes on this clonotype: Germline is not matched at one junction end, which may reflect a read error. The gene calls are TRBV20-1 and TRBJ1-3; D perhaps matches TRBD1 (5 bases). CDR3 length: 15 residues. Germline V gene lookup returns CDR1 DFQATT and CDR2 SNEGSKA (reference sequence). CDR3: CCARDPTGTGNTIYF. In DNA, the CDR3 is TGCTGTGCTAGAGATCCTACAGGAACTGGAAACACCATATATTTT.

This clonotype was seen many times. The rearrangement joins TRBV5-5 to TRBJ2-7, with 9 bases matching TRBD1. The germline V gene has CDR1 SGHKS and CDR2 YYEKEE (reference sequence). With V trimmed by 2 bases and J by 6 bases, 6 bases remained unmatched. CDR3 length: 14 residues. The CDR3 nucleotides are TGTGCCAGCAGCTTTAGGGACAGGGATTCCGAGCAGTACTTC. Translation: CASSFRDRDSEQYF.

This clonotype has ten or more counts. This chain uses TRBV10-3 with TRBJ2-7; 10 positions agree with TRBD1. The germline gives CDR1 ENHRY, CDR2 SYGVKD. This CDR3 has 15 amino acids. The ends lost 6 bases at V and 4 bases at J; junction bases unmatched: 9. CDR3 in amino acids: CAISDSGQGKYEQYF. DNA for the CDR3: TGTGCCATCAGCGACTCGGGACAGGGGAAGTACGAGCAGTACTTC.

The J gene is TRBJ1-1, the V gene TRBV30, with no clear D. V lost 5 bases, J lost 8 bases, and 9 bases lay in between. CDR3 length equals 10 residues. Germline lookup yields CDR1 GTSNPN and CDR2 SVGIG (reference sequence). As DNA, the CDR3 is TGTGCCTGGGAGACAAGGGAAGCTTTCTTT. Amino acid sequence: CAWETREAFF.

This clonotype has a count of ten or more. CDR3 sequence: CASSQEAGNTEAFF. In DNA form, the CDR3 reads TGCGCCAGCAGCCAAGAAGCAGGAAACACTGAAGCTTTCTTT. V and J are TRBV4-1 and TRBJ1-1; D unclear. Between the trimmed V and J ends, which lost 0 bases and 2 bases, there was a span of 7 bases. CDR1 and CDR2 (germline): MGHRA, YSYEKL. This CDR3 spans 14 amino acids.

This clonotype was seen many times. The rearrangement links TRBV5-4 to TRBJ2-1; D ambiguous. The V gene lost 2 bases and the J gene lost 5 bases, with 2 bases spanning the gap. CDR3 size: 11 residues. Germline V gene lookup returns CDR1 SGHNT and CDR2 YYREEE (reference sequence). The chain's CDR3 is CASSFNNEQFF. The CDR3 DNA reads TGTGCCAGCAGCTTCAACAATGAGCAGTTCTTC.

Ten or more counts support this clonotype. This chain links TRBV5-5 with TRBJ2-2; TRBD1 aligns across 8 bases. Germline CDR1 reads SGHKS; CDR2 reads YYEKEE (reference sequence). Trimming removed 0 bases from V and 5 bases from J; junction bases left unmatched: 6. The CDR3 has 16 amino acids. CDR3 region: CASSLGQGLETGELFF. For the CDR3, the DNA is TGTGCCAGCAGCTTGGGACAGGGGCTGGAGACCGGGGAGCTGTTTTTT.

This clonotype was recorded many times. The genes are TRBV7-2 and TRBJ1-6, with D maybe TRBD1 (5 bases). CDR1 is SGHTA and CDR2 is FQGNSA in the germline V gene. This CDR3 region has 17 residues. The V gene lost 5 bases and the J gene lost 7 bases, with 21 bases spanning the gap. This CDR3 is CASSPEGSGVHNSPLHF. CDR3 coding DNA: TGTGCCAGCAGCCCCGAGGGGTCTGGGGTGCACAATTCACCCCTCCACTTT.

This clonotype was picked up a small number of times. The chain uses TRBV20-1 and TRBJ2-1, with 8 bases aligning to TRBD1. Germline-derived CDR1 and CDR2 are DFQATT and SNEGSKA (reference sequence). The CDR3 length is 14 residues. The V segment lost 3 bases and the J segment 7 bases; nucleotides outside the gene matches: 8. The CDR3 DNA reads as TGCAGTGCTAGTAGGGGACAGGAGTCTAATGAGCAGTTCTTC. It is translated as CSASRGQESNEQFF.

There are many counts of this clonotype. This chain uses TRBV3-1 with TRBJ2-7, with 8 positions matching TRBD2. Germline CDR1 LGHDT, CDR2 YNNKEL (reference sequence). The CDR3 spans 15 residues. V shed 6 bases, J shed 1 base, and the junction held 8 bases outside the gene matches. The CDR3 bases are TGTGCCAGCAGTCATCAGCGGGAGCGGTCCTACGAGCAGTACTTC. Amino acids: CASSHQRERSYEQYF.

The chain recombines TRBV3-1 with TRBJ2-2; possibly TRBD1 or TRBD2 for D (6 bases each). This CDR3 is 14 amino acids long. Trimming shortened V by 4 bases and J by 7 bases, and 13 bases separated the two germline ends. The germline CDR1 and CDR2 sequences are LGHDT and YNNKEL (reference sequence). CDR3 sequence (DNA): TGTGCCAGCAGCCCGATGGGGGGCCACGGGGAGCTGTTTTTT. Translated, it gives CASSPMGGHGELFF.

This clonotype showed up many times. V is TRBV5-1 and J is TRBJ2-7; the match to TRBD2 covers 8 bases. CDR1 SGHRS and CDR2 YFSETQ come from the germline V gene. V was clipped by 4 bases and J by 2 bases; unmatched bases: 8. This CDR3 is 15 amino acids long. The CDR3 here is CASSTTGTSPYEQYF. The CDR3 DNA sequence: TGCGCCAGCAGCACGACCGGGACTAGTCCCTACGAGCAGTACTTC.